This entry is about one TCR beta chain. Its antigen remains unidentified. Trimming pared 3 bases from V and 2 bases from J, leaving 11 bases between. Germline CDR1 is LNHNV and CDR2 is YYDKDF (reference sequence). This CDR3 region has 14 residues. The record originates from a study of cytomegalovirus exposure and HLA in healthy donors. Study-wide results and caveats: At a 0.05 false discovery rate, a later analysis found some 18,000 TCR beta sequences to be associated with HLA alleles. A list of approximately 160 TCR beta chains associated with cytomegalovirus was given.

The PCR was carried out with 60 Vbeta primers and 13 Jbeta primers. Assay: immunoSEQ multiplex PCR; the TCRdb copy retains only in-frame clones and omits some. The data hold 150,000 to 200,000 clones, with 70% to 90% observed a single time. The sample taken for sequencing was PBMCs. This TCR derives from a man younger than 35 in good health and CMV-seropositive. The rearrangement joins TRBV15 to TRBJ2-7, with a possible D match to TRBD1 (5 bases). The CDR3 spells CATSRLQETYEQYF. In DNA, the CDR3 is TGTGCCACCAGCAGGCTACAGGAAACCTACGAGCAGTACTTC.